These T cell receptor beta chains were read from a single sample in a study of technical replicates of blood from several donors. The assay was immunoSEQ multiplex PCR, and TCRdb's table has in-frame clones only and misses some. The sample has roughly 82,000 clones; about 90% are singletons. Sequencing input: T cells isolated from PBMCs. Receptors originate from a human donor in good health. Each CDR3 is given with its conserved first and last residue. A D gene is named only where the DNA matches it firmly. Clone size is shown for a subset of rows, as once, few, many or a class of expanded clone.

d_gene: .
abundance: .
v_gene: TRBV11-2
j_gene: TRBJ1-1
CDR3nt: TGTGCCAGCAGCTCGGAGAAAAGGGGCACTGAAGCTTTCTTT
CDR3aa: CASSSEKRGTEAFF

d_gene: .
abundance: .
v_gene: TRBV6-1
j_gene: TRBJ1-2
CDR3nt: TGTGCCAGCAGTGAGGTCCGGGTCCAGGGCGGCTACACCTTC
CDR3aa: CASSEVRVQGGYTF

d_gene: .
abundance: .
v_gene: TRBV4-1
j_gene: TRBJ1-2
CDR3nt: TGCGCCAGCAGCCATCCATCACAGGGCCACTATGGCTACACCTTC
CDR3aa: CASSHPSQGHYGYTF

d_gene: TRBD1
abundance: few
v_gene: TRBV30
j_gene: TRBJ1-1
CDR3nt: TGTGCCTGGACCAAGCCACCAGGGGGGAACACTGAAGCTTTCTTT
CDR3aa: CAWTKPPGGNTEAFF

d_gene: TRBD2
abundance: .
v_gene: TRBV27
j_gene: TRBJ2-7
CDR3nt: TGTGCCAGCAGACCGAGGACTAGCGGGTACGAGCAGTACTTC
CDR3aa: CASRPRTSGYEQYF

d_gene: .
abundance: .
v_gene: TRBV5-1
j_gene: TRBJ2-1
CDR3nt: TGCGCCAGCAGCCTATTCAATGAGCAGTTCTTC
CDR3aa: CASSLFNEQFF

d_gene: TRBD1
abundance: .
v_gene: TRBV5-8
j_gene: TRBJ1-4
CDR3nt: TGTGCCAGCAGCTTCGCCGGGACAGGGAATGAAAAACTGTTTTTT
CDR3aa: CASSFAGTGNEKLFF

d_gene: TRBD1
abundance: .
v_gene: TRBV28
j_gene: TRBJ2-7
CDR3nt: TGTGCCAGCAGTCTCACCGGGACAGGGGACTACGAGCAGTACTTC
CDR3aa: CASSLTGTGDYEQYF

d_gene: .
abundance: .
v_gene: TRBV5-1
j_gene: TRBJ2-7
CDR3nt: TGCGCCAGCAGCTGGGGGGTTGGAGAGCAGTACTTC
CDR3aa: CASSWGVGEQYF

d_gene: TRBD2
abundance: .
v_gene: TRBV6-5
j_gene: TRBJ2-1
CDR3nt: TGTGCCAGCAGTTTCGGACTAGCGACCGGGAATGAGCAGTTCTTC
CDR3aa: CASSFGLATGNEQFF

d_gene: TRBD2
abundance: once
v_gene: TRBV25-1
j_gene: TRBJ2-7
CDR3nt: TGTGCCAGCAGTGAACCAGGGACTAGCGGCTCCTACGAGCAGTACTTC
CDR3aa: CASSEPGTSGSYEQYF

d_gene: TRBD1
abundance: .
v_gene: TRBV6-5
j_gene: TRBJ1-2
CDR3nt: TGTGCCAGCACGCCGGGACAGCGTGGCTATGGCTACACCTTC
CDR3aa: CASTPGQRGYGYTF

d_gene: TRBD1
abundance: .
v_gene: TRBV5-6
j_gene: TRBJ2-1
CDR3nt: TGTGCCAGCAGCCCGGGACAGCGAATCTCCTACAATGAGCAGTTCTTC
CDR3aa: CASSPGQRISYNEQFF

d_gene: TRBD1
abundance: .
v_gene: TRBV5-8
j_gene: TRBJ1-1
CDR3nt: TGTGCCAGCAGCTTGGCCGGACAGGGAGGGCGAGCTTTCTTT
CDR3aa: CASSLAGQGGRAFF

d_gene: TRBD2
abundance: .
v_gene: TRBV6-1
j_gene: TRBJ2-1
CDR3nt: TGTGCCAGCAGTGAAGCAGGAGCGGGAGGATCAGATGAGCAGTTCTTC
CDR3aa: CASSEAGAGGSDEQFF

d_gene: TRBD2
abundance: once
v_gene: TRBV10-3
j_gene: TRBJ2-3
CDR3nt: TGTGCCATCAGTCTAGCGGAGGACACAGATACGCAGTATTTT
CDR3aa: CAISLAEDTDTQYF

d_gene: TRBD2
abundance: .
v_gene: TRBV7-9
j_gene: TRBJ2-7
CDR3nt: TGTGCCAGCAGCCTCCACTCACCCAGACTAGCGGGAGACAGGGACGAGCAGTACTTC
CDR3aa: CASSLHSPRLAGDRDEQYF

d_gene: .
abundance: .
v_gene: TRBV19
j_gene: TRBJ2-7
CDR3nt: TGTGCCAGTAGTATAGGGGACCCGGGAGCCTACGAGCAGTACTTC
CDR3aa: CASSIGDPGAYEQYF

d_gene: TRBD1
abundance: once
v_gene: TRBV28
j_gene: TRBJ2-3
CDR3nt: TGTGCCAGCAGTGCCGGGACAGGGGTTGATACGCAGTATTTT
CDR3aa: CASSAGTGVDTQYF

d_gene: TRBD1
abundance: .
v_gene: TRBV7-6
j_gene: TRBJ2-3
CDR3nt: TGTGCCAGCAGCCCAGATGACAGGGCCACAGATACGCAGTATTTT
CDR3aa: CASSPDDRATDTQYF

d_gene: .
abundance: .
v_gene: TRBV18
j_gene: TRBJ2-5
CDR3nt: TGTGCCAGCTCACCTGGCGAGACCCAGTACTTC
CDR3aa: CASSPGETQYF

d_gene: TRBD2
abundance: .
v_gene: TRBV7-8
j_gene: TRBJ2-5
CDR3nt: TGTGCCAGCAGCGGCGGGACTTTAGCGGGATATTGGGAAGAGACCCAGTACTTC
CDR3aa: CASSGGTLAGYWEETQYF

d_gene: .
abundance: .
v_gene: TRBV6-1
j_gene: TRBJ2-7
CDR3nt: TGTGCCAGCAGTGAATTGGCGGCGGAGCAGTACTTC
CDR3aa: CASSELAAEQYF

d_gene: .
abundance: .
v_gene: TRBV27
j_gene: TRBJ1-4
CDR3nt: TGTGCCAGCAGTGGCCGTATAAATGAAAAACTGTTTTTT
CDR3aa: CASSGRINEKLFF

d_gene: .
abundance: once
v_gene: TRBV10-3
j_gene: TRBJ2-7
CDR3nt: TGTGCCGCCCCCTTTGCGCGAGGGCCCTCCTACGAGCAGTACTTC
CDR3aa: CAAPFARGPSYEQYF

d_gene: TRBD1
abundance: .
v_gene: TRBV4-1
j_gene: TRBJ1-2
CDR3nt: TGCGCCAGCAGCCTCGGGACAGGGGGCGCCTATGGCTACACCTTC
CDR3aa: CASSLGTGGAYGYTF

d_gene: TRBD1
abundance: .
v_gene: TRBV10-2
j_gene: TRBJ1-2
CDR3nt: TGCGCCAGCAGTGTCGGCAGGGGGCACGGCTACACCTTC
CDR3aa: CASSVGRGHGYTF

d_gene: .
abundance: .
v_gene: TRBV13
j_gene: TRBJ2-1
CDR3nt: TGTGCCAGCAGCTTAGGGGGGAGCTCCTACAATGAGCAGTTCTTC
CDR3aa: CASSLGGSSYNEQFF

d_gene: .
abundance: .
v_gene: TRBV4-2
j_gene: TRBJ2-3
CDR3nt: TGTGCCAGCAGCCCCGGGGATGTAGATACGCAGTATTTT
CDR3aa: CASSPGDVDTQYF

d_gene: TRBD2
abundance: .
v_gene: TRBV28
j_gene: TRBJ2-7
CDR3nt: TGTGCCAGCATTTCTTTAGCGGGCGGTTACGAGCAGTACTTC
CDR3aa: CASISLAGGYEQYF

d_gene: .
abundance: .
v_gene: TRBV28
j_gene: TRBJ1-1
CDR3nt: TGTGCCAGCAGTTATCGGGGTAGAGGGACTGAAGCTTTCTTT
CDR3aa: CASSYRGRGTEAFF

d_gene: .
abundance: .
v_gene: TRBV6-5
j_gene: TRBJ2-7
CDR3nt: TGTGCCAGCAGTTACTCCGCCTCTAGCCTCTACGAGCAGTACTTC
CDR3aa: CASSYSASSLYEQYF

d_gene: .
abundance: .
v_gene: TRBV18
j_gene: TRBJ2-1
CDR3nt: TGTGCCAGCTCACCATTCTCCTCCGGGGGCTCCTACAATGAGCAGTTCTTC
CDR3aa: CASSPFSSGGSYNEQFF

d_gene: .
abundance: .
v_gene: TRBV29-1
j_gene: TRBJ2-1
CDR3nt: TGCAGCGTTGATCGACGGGACTACAATGAGCAGTTCTTC
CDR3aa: CSVDRRDYNEQFF

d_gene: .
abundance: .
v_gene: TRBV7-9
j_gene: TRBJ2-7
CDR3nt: TGTGCCAGCAGCTTAATAATAGGGGGGGCGGGTGAGCAGTACTTC
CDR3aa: CASSLIIGGAGEQYF

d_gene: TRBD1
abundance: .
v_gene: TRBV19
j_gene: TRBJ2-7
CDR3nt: TGTGCCAGTAGTACCCGTAGGACAGGCTACGAGCAGTACTTC
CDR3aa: CASSTRRTGYEQYF

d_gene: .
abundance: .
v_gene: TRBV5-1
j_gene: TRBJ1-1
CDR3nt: TGCGCCAGCAGCTTGTTTGAGGGCCCGATGAACACTGAAGCTTTCTTT
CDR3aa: CASSLFEGPMNTEAFF

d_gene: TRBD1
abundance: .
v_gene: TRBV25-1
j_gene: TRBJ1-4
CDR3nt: TGTGCCAGCAGTGCAGGGACAGGGGATAATGAAAAACTGTTTTTT
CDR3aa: CASSAGTGDNEKLFF

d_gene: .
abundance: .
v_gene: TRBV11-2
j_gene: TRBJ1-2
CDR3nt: TGTGCCAGCACCATGCGGACGGGACTCAGGGATGGCTACACCTTC
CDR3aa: CASTMRTGLRDGYTF

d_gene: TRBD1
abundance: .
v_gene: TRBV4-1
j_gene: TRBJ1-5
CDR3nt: TGCGCCAGCAGCCAAGTGGACAGGGCTCGGCAGCCCCAGCATTTT
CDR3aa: CASSQVDRARQPQHF

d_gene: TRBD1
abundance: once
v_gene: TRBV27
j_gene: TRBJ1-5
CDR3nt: TGTGCCAGCAGTTTATTCGGGACAGGGTACCAGCCCCAGCATTTT
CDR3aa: CASSLFGTGYQPQHF

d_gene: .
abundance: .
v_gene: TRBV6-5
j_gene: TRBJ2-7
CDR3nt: TGTGCCAGCAGTTACTCGGGGACAACCTACGAGCAGTACTTC
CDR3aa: CASSYSGTTYEQYF